The entry below describes one TCR beta chain. What it binds is unknown. Other DNA variants within this sample encode the same CDR3. Naive CD4+ cells were CD45RA-selected; the remaining cells were memory. The table came from immunoSEQ multiplex PCR; TCRdb's copy has only in-frame clones and leaves some out. The sample carries millions of clones, 90% to 95% recorded once. CDR3 length equals 11 residues. V was clipped by 0 bases and J by 8 bases, with 7 bases between them. Germline assignment: CDR1 GTSNPN and CDR2 SVGIG (reference sequence). This entry is derived from a study of shared clonotypes between healthy human individuals. Study results and caveats: Generation probabilities were higher for clonotypes shared across all four sorted-subset donors than for unshared ones. Naive subsets tended to show greater estimated richness than memory subsets.

The sequenced sample consisted of naive CD4+ T cells sorted from blood. Subset reported: CD45RA+ positively selected. The chain has TRBV30 and TRBJ1-2; D is unclear. The receptor was derived from a man younger than 30 in good health. CDR3 DNA sequence: TGTGCCTGGAGTGTACTCGGAGGCTACACCTTC. Translating it yields CAWSVLGGYTF.